The T cell receptor beta chain under discussion was sequenced for a study of cytomegalovirus exposure and HLA in healthy donors. Study information: Some 90 million unique TCRs from HLA-typed donors were held in an early data release. Study-wide results and caveats: Altogether, more than 150 TCR beta chains were recorded as cytomegalovirus-associated. In a later analysis, across HLA loci, associated TCR counts were highest for DRB1, lowest for HLA-C. HLA alleles were associated with 15,000 to 20,000 TCR beta sequences in a later analysis at 0.05 false discovery rate.

In the PCR, 60 Vbeta and 13 Jbeta primers were used. TCRdb's table, derived via immunoSEQ multiplex PCR, lists solely in-frame clones and lacks some. The sample shows 40,000 to 55,000 clones, about three quarters of them seen only once. Notes on this clone: What it binds is unknown.

Sequencing was carried out using PBMCs. This TCR came from a young man in good health and CMV-seronegative.

The CDR3 nucleotides are TGTGCCAGCAGCTTAGGCGAGTACGAGAACACTGAAGCTTTCTTT. It translates to CASSLGEYENTEAFF. The chain couples TRBV13 to TRBJ1-1; unclear D gene. This CDR3 region has 15 residues. V was shortened by 0 bases and J by 1 base, with 9 bases between the two germline ends. Per germline, CDR1 PRHDT and CDR2 FYEKMQ (reference sequence).